These 12 T cell receptor beta chains were all obtained from the same sample, sequenced in a study of tumor-infiltrating lymphocytes in primary liver carcinoma (dated by TCRdb to 2016 to 2017). Sequencing relied on an Illumina HiSeq 2500. Using a constant-region primer and ProtoScript II reverse transcriptase, TCRbeta-specific cDNA was reverse-transcribed from 450 to 650 ng total RNA. TCRbeta libraries were built with three nested multiplex PCR rounds, a slightly modified ARM-PCR procedure. The first two PCR rounds used multiplex TRBV1-TRBV30 forward primers with a Cbeta reverse primer, each for roughly 11 cycles. TCRdb redid the processing of the public reads, applying fastp at Q25 and MiXCR, and retained in-frame beta chains. Each record represents a unique CDR3 protein, reported with the most common genes and DNA among its rows. This sample lists 100,000 or so distinct CDR3 sequences; over 55% were detected once. The top ten hold 9.5% to 10% of the sample.

Without any cell sorting, total RNA and DNA were extracted together from around 20-30 mg of bulk tissue using the AllPrep DNA/RNA mini kit. Sample: liver tumor tissue from sampling region 5. This specimen's cell subset or site label, interpreted: tumor region T5, tumor centre. The receptors were sampled from a woman aged 60-75 years with primary liver carcinoma and hepatitis B virus infection.

The rearrangement uses TRBV11-2 and TRBJ1-1, with 7 positions matching TRBD1. Per germline, CDR1 SGHAT and CDR2 FQNNGV. V dropped 10 bases and J dropped 7; count of bases not matched to a gene: 12. The CDR3 consists of 13 residues. The CDR3 reads CANSLESGGEAFF. CDR3 nucleotides: TGTGCCAATAGCTTAGAGTCAGGGGGTGAAGCTTTCTTT.

This clonotype came up many times. This chain connects TRBV29-1 to TRBJ2-2; 10 bases align to TRBD2. The CDR3 is 16 residues long. Losses at the gene ends were 3 bases for V and 4 bases for J; bases not matched to a gene: 8. The germline V gene has CDR1 SQVTM and CDR2 ANQGSEA. The DNA of the CDR3 is TGCAGCGTTGAGTTGGGTTCTAGCGGGGGCACCGGGGAGCTGTTTTTT. Protein sequence: CSVELGSSGGTGELFF.

The genes are TRBV11-2 and TRBJ1-6, with D unclear. The CDR3 totals 13 residues. Germline assignment: CDR1 SGHAT and CDR2 FQNNGV. CDR3: CVSIFVMNSPLHF. CDR3 sequence (DNA): TGTGTCAGTATCTTTGTAATGAATTCACCCCTCCACTTT.

In this sample, this clonotype turned up many times. The chain is built from TRBV7-8 and TRBJ2-5; 9 bases are shared with TRBD1. V gave up 4 bases and J gave up 6 bases; unmatched junction bases: 9. The CDR3 totals 15 residues. Germline CDR1 and CDR2: SGHVS and FQNEAQ. DNA of the CDR3: TGTGCCAGCAGCTCAAACGCGGGACAGGGCAAGACCCAGTACTTC. This translates into CASSSNAGQGKTQYF.

The CDR3 DNA follows: TGTGCCAACGGTTACTCCGGGGGCGTAGCCGGGGAGCTGTTTTTT. Its protein is CANGYSGGVAGELFF. The V call is TRBV6-6, the J call TRBJ2-2; D is perhaps TRBD1 or TRBD2 (6 bases each). The CDR3 sequence is 15 residues long. Trimming removed 10 bases at V and 6 bases at J, with 21 bases between. Per germline, CDR1 MNHNY and CDR2 SVGAGI (reference sequence).

This sequence joins TRBV11-2 and TRBJ1-3; no clear D. The CDR3 has 12 amino acids. V gave up 1 base and J gave up 11 bases, with 9 bases separating them. CDR1 is SGHAT and CDR2 is FQNNGV in the germline V gene. The CDR3 reads CASSLGGNAIYF. Here the CDR3 DNA reads TGTGCCAGCAGCTTAGGTGGAAATGCCATATATTTT.

Turning to this clonotype: The DNA is omitted, as the CDR3 cannot be located on it reliably, and the CDR3 follows TCRdb's listing. This chain's CDR3 is CSVWGQGACEHYF. The chain joins TRBV29-1 to TRBJ2-7; the tabulated D call, TRBD1, remains unverified against the DNA. Germline V gives CDR1 SQVTM, CDR2 ANQGSEA. The CDR3 length equals 13 residues, ends included.

A note on this clonotype: A much larger clone is a single base away; this may be a read error. The chain has TRBV12-3 or TRBV12-4 and TRBJ2-5, with TRBD2 matching 8 bases. With 5 bases clipped from V and 9 bases from J, the junction kept 23 bases outside the gene matches. The CDR3 contains 18 residues. The CDR3, as DNA: TGTGCCAGCAGTCCCCTTAAAGCGGGGGTCGTGAGAACGGAGTCCCAGTACTTC. The encoded protein is CASSPLKAGVVRTESQYF.

This clonotype was seen only a few times. The V call is TRBV12-3 or TRBV12-4, the J call TRBJ1-1; D is uncertain. The V gene lost 0 bases and the J gene lost 9 bases, with 20 bases spanning the gap. There are 16 residues in the CDR3. CDR3 sequence (DNA): TGTGCCAGCAGTTTAGCGCGGCCCCCTGATGCGGGTCAAGCTTTCTTT. This encodes CASSLARPPDAGQAFF.

This clonotype was recorded a few times. Possible read error: a much larger clone is one base away. The chain combines TRBV4-1 with TRBJ1-2, with a possible D match to TRBD1 (5 bases). The V gene's germline CDR1 is MGHRA and CDR2 YSYEKL. The CDR3 totals 15 residues. The CDR3 here is CASSQDHGGVYDYTF. DNA for the CDR3: TGCGCCAGCAGCCAAGATCACGGGGGGGTCTATGACTACACCTTC.

Points on this clonotype: A much larger clone differs by one base, so this may be a read error. The rearrangement links TRBV28 to TRBJ1-2; D is possibly TRBD1 (5 bases). This CDR3 is built from 15 residues. Trimming shortened V by 6 bases and J by 2 bases, and 16 bases separated the two germline ends. Germline CDR1 reads MDHEN; CDR2 reads SYDVKM. CDR3: CASRILGTANYGYTF. In DNA form, the CDR3 reads TGTGCCAGCAGAATTCTTGGGACGGCGAACTATGGCTACACCTTC.

This clonotype occurred a few times. Since a much larger clone is just one base distant, this may be a read error. The chain carries TRBV4-1 and TRBJ2-7; 7 bases line up with TRBD2. Per germline, CDR1 MGHRA and CDR2 YSYEKL. The CDR3 runs to 15 residues. DNA for the CDR3: TGCGCCGGCAGCCAAGGAACCGGGACTATTTACGAGCAGTACTTC. It codes for CAGSQGTGTIYEQYF.